This entry concerns a single TCR beta chain. This sample is part of a study of blood T cell repertoires in COVID-19. Looking at the study overall: Both acute and convalescent COVID-19 samples were obtained from the United States, Italy and Spain.

Profiled with immunoSEQ multiplex PCR; TCRdb holds only in-frame clones, not every one. Of about 290,000 clones in the sample, about nine tenths were seen once. Germline lookup yields CDR1 MGHRA and CDR2 YSYEKL. The J segment lost 2 bases and the V segment lost 4 bases, leaving 10 bases of the junction unmatched. The CDR3 is 17 residues long. This TCR was recovered from a woman in her 30s with COVID-19, enrolled during active disease. V usage is TRBV4-1 and J usage is TRBJ2-2, with TRBD1 matching 7 bases. The source material was peripheral blood. This CDR3 is CASSPGVDRKNTGELFF. In DNA, the CDR3 is TGCGCCAGCAGCCCCGGAGTGGACAGGAAAAACACCGGGGAGCTGTTTTTT.